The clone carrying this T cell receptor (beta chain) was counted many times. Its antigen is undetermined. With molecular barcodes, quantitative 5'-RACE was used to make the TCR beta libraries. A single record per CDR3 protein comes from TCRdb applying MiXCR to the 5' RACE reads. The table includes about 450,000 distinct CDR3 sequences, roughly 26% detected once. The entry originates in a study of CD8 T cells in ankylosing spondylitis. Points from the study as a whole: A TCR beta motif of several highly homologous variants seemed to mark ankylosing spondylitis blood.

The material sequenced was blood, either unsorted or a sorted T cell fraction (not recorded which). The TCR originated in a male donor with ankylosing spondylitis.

CDR3 loop: CASGLRDGNYGYTF. The CDR3 DNA reads TGCGCCAGCGGACTCCGGGACGGAAACTATGGCTACACCTTC. This rearrangement joins TRBV5-1 to TRBJ1-2; D might be TRBD1 (5 bases). The germline CDR1 and CDR2 sequences are SGHRS and YFSETQ. The CDR3 has 14 residues. V gave up 7 bases and J gave up 2 bases, with 15 bases separating them.